This T cell receptor (beta chain) is from a study of shared clonotypes between healthy human individuals. Study-wide points: For naive CD4 cells, 4.5% to 6.5% of clonotypes were shared across a few donors. Measured sharing among donors was expected to vary with sequencing depth.

The CDR3 extends over 16 amino acids. The germline V gene encodes CDR1 SGHNT and CDR2 YYREEE (reference sequence). V lost 1 base and J 2 bases, leaving 14 bases between the germline ends. Researchers partitioned CD4+ cells into CD45RA+ naive and CD45RA-negative memory subsets. Comments on this clone: What it binds is not known.

TCRdb keeps only in-frame clones here, not all; method: immunoSEQ multiplex PCR. The sample has about 960,000 clones; 76% are singletons. This receptor was taken from a man between 18 and 29 years old in good health. The genes are TRBV5-4 and TRBJ2-3; D is tentatively TRBD1 or TRBD2 (5 bases each). Sequenced: memory CD4+ T cells sorted from blood. Regarding subset: CD45RA-negative fraction. The CDR3, as DNA: TGTGCCAGCAGCTTGTTTCGGGACGGCAACACAGATACGCAGTATTTT. Residues: CASSLFRDGNTDTQYF.